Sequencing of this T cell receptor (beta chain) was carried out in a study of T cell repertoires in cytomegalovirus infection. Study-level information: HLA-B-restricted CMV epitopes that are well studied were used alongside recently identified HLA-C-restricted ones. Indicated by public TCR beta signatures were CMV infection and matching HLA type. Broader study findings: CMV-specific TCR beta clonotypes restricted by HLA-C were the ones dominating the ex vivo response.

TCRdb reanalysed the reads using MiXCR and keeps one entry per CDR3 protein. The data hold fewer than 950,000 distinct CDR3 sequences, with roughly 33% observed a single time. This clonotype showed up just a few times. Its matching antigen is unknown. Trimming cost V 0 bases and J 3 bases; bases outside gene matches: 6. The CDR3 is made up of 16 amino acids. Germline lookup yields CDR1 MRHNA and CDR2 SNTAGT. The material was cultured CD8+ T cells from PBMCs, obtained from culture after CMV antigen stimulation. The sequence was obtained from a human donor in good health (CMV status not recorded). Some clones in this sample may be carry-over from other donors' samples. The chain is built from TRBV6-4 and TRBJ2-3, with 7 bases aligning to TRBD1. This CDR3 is CASSDSKGAGTDTQYF. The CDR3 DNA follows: TGTGCCAGCAGTGACTCGAAGGGGGCTGGTACAGATACGCAGTATTTT.